Given below is one T cell receptor beta chain in context. The antigen is unknown. The primer mix had 60 Vbeta and 13 Jbeta primers. The method was immunoSEQ multiplex PCR; TCRdb's version includes in-frame clones alone and lacks a portion of them. The sample shows 150,000 or so clones, approximately 80% of them seen only once. The data originate from a study of cytomegalovirus exposure and HLA in healthy donors. At the level of the study: Across more than 350 genotyped donors, around 82% landed in the Caucasian-associated ancestry cluster.

Findings of the study overall: Despite most TCR sequences being rare, some public TCRs occurred in many donors. Researchers counted 164 TCR beta chains as cytomegalovirus-associated.

This TCR derives from a male donor in good health and CMV-seronegative. Sequencing used PBMCs.

The CDR3 sequence: CASSPKRQGWETQYF. The CDR3 DNA sequence: TGTGCCAGTAGCCCCAAGAGACAGGGGTGGGAGACCCAGTACTTC. The chain couples TRBV19 to TRBJ2-5; 8 bases fit TRBD1. The CDR3 loop spans 15 amino acids. The ends lost 6 bases at V and 5 bases at J; junction bases unmatched: 11. CDR1 is LNHDA and CDR2 is SQIVND in the germline V gene (reference sequence).